In its sample, the clone carrying this T cell receptor beta chain was seen a few times. These data originate in a study of early T cells in non-severe SARS-CoV-2 infection. One entry per CDR3 protein, called by TCRdb with MiXCR from the 5' RACE reads. This sample has 85,000 to 120,000 distinct CDR3 sequences, with about 12% found just once. Trimming took 0 bases from V and 0 from J, leaving 21 bases between them. The CDR3 runs to 19 residues. Germline assignment: CDR1 LGHNA and CDR2 YNFKEQ. This sequence originates from an adult who was a healthcare worker with PCR-confirmed SARS-CoV-2 infection or an uninfected control (not recorded which). The V and J genes are TRBV4-2 and TRBJ2-7; weak D call: TRBD2 (7 bases). The sample comprised whole blood. The chain's CDR3 is CASSQDGGWWRESSYEQYF. The CDR3 nucleotides are TGTGCCAGCAGCCAAGACGGGGGCTGGTGGCGGGAGAGCTCCTACGAGCAGTACTTC.